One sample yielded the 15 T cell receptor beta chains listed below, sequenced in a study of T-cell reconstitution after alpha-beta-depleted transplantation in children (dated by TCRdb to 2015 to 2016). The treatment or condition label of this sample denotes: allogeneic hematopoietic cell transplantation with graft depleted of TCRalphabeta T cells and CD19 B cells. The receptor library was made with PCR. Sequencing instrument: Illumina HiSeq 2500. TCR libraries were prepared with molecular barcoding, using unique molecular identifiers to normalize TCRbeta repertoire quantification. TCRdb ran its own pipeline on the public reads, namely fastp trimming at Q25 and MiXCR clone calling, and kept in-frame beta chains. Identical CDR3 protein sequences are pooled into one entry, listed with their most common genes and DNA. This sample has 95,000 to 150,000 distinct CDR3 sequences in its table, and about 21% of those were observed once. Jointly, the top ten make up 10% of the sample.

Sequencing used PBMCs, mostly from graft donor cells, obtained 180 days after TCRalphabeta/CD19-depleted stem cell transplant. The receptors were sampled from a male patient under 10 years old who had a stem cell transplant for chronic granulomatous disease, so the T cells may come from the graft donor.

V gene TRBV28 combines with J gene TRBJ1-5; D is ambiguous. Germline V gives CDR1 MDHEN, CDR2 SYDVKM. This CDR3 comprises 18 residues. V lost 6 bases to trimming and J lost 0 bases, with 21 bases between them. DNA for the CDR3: TGTGCCAGCAGCTACTTTACCACGGACGGCAATAGCAATCAGCCCCAGCATTTT. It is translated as CASSYFTTDGNSNQPQHF. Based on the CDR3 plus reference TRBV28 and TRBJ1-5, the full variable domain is DVKVTQSSRYLVKRTGEKVFLECVQDMDHENMFWYRQDPGLGLRLIYFSYDVKMKEKGDIPEGYSVSREKKERFSLILESASTNQTSMYLCASSYFTTDGNSNQPQHFGDGTRLSIL.

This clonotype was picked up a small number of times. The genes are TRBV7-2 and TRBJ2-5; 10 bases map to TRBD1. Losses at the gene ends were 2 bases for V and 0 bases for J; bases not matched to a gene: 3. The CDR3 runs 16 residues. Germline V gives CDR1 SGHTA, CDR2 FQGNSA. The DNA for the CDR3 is TGTGCCAGCAGCTTAAGAGACAGGGGGCACCAAGAGACCCAGTACTTC. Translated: CASSLRDRGHQETQYF.

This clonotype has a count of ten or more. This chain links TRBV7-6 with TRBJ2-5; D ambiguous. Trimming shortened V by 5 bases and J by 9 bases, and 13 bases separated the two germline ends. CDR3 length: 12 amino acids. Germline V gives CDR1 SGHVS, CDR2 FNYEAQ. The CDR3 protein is CASSETLESQYF. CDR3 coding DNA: TGTGCCAGCAGCGAGACACTGGAGTCCCAGTACTTC.

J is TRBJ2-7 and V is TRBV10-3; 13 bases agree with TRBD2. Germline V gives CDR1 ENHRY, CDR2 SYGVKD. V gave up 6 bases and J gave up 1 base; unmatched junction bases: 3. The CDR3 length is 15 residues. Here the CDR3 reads CAISQLAGGSYEQYF. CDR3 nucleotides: TGTGCCATCAGCCAACTAGCGGGAGGGTCCTACGAGCAGTACTTC.

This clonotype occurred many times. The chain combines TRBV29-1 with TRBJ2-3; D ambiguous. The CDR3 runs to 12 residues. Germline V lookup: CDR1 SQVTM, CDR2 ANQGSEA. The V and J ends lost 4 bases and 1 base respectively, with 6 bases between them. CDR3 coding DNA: TGCAGCGTTGTTGTCGGCACAGATACGCAGTATTTT. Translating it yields CSVVVGTDTQYF.

CDR3 in DNA: TGTGCCAGCAGCTTGACGACCGTGAACACTGAAGCTTTCTTT. Its protein product is CASSLTTVNTEAFF. This chain links TRBV5-5 with TRBJ1-1; D is unclear. This CDR3 is 14 amino acids long. CDR1 is SGHKS and CDR2 is YYEKEE in the germline V gene (reference sequence). Deletions cut 1 base from V and 0 bases from J, with 7 bases between. The variable domain in full, completed from reference TRBV5-5 and TRBJ1-1, reads DAGVTQSPTHLIKTRGQQVTLRCSPISGHKSVSWYQQVLGQGPQFIFQYYEKEERGRGNFPDRFSARQFPNYSSELNVNALLLGDSALYLCASSLTTVNTEAFFGQGTRLTVV.

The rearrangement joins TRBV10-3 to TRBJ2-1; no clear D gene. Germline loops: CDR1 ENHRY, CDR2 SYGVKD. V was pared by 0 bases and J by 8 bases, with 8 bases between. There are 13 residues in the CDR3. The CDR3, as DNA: TGTGCCATCAGTGAGTCTGGGGTGGATGAGCAGTTCTTC. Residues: CAISESGVDEQFF.

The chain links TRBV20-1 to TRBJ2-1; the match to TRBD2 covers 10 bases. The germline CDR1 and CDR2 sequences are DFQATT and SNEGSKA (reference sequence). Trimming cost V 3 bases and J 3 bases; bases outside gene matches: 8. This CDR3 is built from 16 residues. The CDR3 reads CSASALAGVRYNEQFF. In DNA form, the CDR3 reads TGCAGTGCTAGTGCTCTAGCGGGAGTGCGCTACAATGAGCAGTTCTTC.

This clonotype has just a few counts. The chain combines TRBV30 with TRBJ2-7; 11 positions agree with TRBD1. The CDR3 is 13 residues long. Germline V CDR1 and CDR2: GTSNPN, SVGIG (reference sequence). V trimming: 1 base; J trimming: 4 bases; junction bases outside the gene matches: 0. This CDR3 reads CAWSGDRGYEQYF. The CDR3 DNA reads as TGTGCCTGGAGTGGGGACAGGGGGTACGAGCAGTACTTC.

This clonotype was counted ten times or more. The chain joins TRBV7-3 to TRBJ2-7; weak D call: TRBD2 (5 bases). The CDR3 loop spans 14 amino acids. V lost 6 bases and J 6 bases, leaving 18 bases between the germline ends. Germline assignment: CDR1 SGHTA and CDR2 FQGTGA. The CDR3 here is CASSLGDFRSEQYF. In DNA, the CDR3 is TGTGCCAGCAGTTTGGGAGATTTCAGGAGCGAGCAGTACTTC.

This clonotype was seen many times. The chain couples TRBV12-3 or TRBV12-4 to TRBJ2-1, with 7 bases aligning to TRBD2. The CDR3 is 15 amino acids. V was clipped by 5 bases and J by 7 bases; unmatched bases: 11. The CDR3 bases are TGTGCCAGCAGTCTCACTAGCGTCCGGGAGAATGAGCAGTTCTTC. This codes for CASSLTSVRENEQFF.

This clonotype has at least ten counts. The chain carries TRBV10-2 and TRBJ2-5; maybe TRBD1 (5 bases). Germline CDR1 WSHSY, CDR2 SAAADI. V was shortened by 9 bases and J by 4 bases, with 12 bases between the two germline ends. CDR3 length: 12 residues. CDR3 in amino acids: CASSRVPETQYF. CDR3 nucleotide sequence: TGCGCCAGTAGCAGGGTCCCAGAGACCCAGTACTTC.

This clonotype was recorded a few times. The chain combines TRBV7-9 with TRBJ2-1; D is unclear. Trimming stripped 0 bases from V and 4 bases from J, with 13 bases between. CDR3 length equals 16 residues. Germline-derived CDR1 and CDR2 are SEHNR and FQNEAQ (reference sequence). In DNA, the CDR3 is TGTGCCAGCAGCTTAGCCGGTAGACAATCTTACAATGAGCAGTTCTTC. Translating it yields CASSLAGRQSYNEQFF.

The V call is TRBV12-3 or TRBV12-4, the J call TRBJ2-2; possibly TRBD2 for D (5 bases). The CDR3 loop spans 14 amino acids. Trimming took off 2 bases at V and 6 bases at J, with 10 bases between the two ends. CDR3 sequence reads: CASSLTGIAGELFF. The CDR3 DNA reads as TGTGCCAGCAGTTTAACGGGGATCGCCGGGGAGCTGTTTTTT.

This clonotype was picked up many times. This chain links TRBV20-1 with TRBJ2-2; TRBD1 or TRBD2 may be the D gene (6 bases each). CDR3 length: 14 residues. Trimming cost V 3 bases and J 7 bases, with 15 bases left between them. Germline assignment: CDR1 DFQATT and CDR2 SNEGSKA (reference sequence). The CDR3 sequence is CSARVTQGGGELFF. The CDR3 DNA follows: TGCAGTGCTAGGGTAACACAGGGAGGCGGGGAGCTGTTTTTT.